These T cell receptor beta chains were read from a single sample in a study of Ad26.COV2.S vaccination and SARS-CoV-2 variants. Using immunoSEQ multiplex PCR, the repertoire was profiled, and TCRdb retains in-frame clones only, with some absent. The sample carries about 350,000 clones, 75% to 90% recorded once. The input for sequencing was peripheral blood, taken in a trial of Ad26.COV2.S vaccine versus placebo. The receptors were gathered from a person aged 18-60 years who received the Ad26.COV2.S COVID-19 vaccine or a placebo. The CDR3 runs from the conserved cysteine through the conserved F or W.

V,J,CDR3
TRBV7-2,TRBJ1-1,CASSLGGAHTEAFF
TRBV19,TRBJ2-3,CASSIGLAGADTQYF
TRBV27,TRBJ2-1,CARPRGYNEQFF
TRBV5-1,TRBJ2-7,CASSLSSGYEQYF
TRBV28,TRBJ1-4,CASSSGQVFEKLFF
TRBV5-5,TRBJ2-7,CASSLDGVVYEQYF
TRBV4-2,TRBJ1-1,CASSQDLGQNTEAFF
TRBV28,TRBJ1-2,CAIRTGGTYGYTF
TRBV18,TRBJ1-2,CASSPNTDLGGYTF
TRBV19,TRBJ2-1,CASSFRQEEIIYNEQFF
TRBV6-2/TRBV6-3,TRBJ2-3,CASSYSIRWYF
TRBV25-1,TRBJ2-7,CASSRTGAGEQYF
TRBV7-2,TRBJ2-1,CASSLGGAPSYNEQFF
TRBV12-3/TRBV12-4,TRBJ2-1,CASSQGLRRQLF
TRBV5-8,TRBJ1-5,CASSLGIDQPQHF
TRBV19,TRBJ2-2,CASSLGQGAAGELFF
TRBV10-3,TRBJ2-1,CAISENGAGTGLFF
TRBV21-1,TRBJ1-5,CASSARGVGQPQHF
TRBV5-4,TRBJ1-1,CASSLGGPDTEAFF
TRBV18,TRBJ2-7,CASSPTTGNYEQYF
TRBV5-6,TRBJ2-3,CASSPPWGGQGTDTQYF
TRBV13,TRBJ2-2,CASSFGGNTGELFF
TRBV7-6,TRBJ1-6,CASSSLGQGGNSPLHF
TRBV29-1,TRBJ1-1,CSVYDRAGTEAFF
TRBV11-2,TRBJ1-1,CASSLADGVGTEAFF
TRBV5-4,TRBJ1-1,CASSLEGARTEAFF
TRBV30,TRBJ2-4,CAWSGENIQYF
TRBV14,TRBJ1-2,CASSHGLGSYGYTF
TRBV7-2,TRBJ2-7,CASSLLAGEQYF
TRBV19,TRBJ2-2,CASSGENTGELFF
TRBV19,TRBJ1-3,CASRGRRQDHSGNTIYF
TRBV5-1,TRBJ2-2,CASSATVNTGELFF
TRBV12-3/TRBV12-4,TRBJ1-1,CASSYASNTEAFF
TRBV28,TRBJ2-7,CASSGAGEGREQYF
TRBV5-6,TRBJ1-1,CASSWDSFEDTEAFF
TRBV24-1,TRBJ2-1,CATSGQAKQVNEQFF
TRBV6-1,TRBJ1-2,CASSEGRRTAENYGYTF
TRBV19,TRBJ1-5,CASKSANNQPQHF
TRBV6-2/TRBV6-3,TRBJ1-6,CASSYGFEVHF
TRBV6-5,TRBJ1-1,CASSYSGRRNTEAFF
TRBV7-9,TRBJ2-7,CASSLSGASYEQYF
TRBV25-1,TRBJ2-7,CASSEAYVRKLSEQYF
TRBV5-1,TRBJ1-1,CASSSLTGTNTEAFF
TRBV19,TRBJ2-7,CASSPSIPSAYEQYF
TRBV5-1,TRBJ2-5,CASSLNQETQYF
TRBV28,TRBJ2-2,CASSLFWGAGELFF
TRBV6-1,TRBJ1-2,CASSEGRGWSNYGYTF